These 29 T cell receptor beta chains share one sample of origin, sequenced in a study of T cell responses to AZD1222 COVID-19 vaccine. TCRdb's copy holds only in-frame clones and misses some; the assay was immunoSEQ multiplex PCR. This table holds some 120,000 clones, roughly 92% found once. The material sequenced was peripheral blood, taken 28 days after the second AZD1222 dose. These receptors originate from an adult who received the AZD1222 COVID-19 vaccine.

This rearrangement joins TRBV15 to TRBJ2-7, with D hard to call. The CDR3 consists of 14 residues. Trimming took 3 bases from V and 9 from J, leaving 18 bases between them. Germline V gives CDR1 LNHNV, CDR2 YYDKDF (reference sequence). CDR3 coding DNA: TGTGCCACCAGCAGCCCCTTCTTTACCATAGGGCAGTACTTC. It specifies CATSSPFFTIGQYF.

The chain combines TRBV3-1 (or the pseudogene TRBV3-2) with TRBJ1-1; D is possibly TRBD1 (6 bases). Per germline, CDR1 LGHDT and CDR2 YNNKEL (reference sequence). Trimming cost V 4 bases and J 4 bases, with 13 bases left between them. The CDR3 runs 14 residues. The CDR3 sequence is CASSLNEGGTEAFF. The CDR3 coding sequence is TGTGCCAGCAGCCTAAACGAAGGGGGCACTGAAGCTTTCTTT.

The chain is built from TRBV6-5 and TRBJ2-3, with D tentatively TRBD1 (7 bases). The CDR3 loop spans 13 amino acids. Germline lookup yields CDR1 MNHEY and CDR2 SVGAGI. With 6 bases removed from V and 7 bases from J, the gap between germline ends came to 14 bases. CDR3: CASREGAGHTQYF. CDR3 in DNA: TGTGCCAGCAGGGAGGGGGCAGGCCATACGCAGTATTTT.

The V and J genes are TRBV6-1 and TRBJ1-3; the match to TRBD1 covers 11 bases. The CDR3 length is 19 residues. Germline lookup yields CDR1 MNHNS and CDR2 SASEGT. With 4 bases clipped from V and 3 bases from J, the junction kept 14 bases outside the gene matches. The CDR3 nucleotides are TGTGCCAGCAGTGCCATACCGGGACAGGGGGTAGGATATGGAAACACCATATATTTT. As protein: CASSAIPGQGVGYGNTIYF.

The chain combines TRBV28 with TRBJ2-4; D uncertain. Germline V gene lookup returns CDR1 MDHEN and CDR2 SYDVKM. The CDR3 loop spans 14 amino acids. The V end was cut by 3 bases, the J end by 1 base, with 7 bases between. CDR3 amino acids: CASSFRQAKNIQYF. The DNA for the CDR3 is TGTGCCAGCAGTTTCCGGCAGGCCAAAAACATTCAGTACTTC.

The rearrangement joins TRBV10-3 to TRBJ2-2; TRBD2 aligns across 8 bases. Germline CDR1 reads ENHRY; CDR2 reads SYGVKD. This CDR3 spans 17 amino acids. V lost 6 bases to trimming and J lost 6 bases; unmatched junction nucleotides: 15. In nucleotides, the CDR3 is TGTGCCATCAGCGAGAGGTGGGCGGGAGGACATGCCGGGGAGCTGTTTTTT. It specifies CAISERWAGGHAGELFF.

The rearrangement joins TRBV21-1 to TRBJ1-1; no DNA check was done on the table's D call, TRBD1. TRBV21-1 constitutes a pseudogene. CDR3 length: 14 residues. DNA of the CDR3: TGTGCCAGCAGCAAAGGCAGGAAGAACACTGAAGCTTTCTTT. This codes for CASSKGRKNTEAFF.

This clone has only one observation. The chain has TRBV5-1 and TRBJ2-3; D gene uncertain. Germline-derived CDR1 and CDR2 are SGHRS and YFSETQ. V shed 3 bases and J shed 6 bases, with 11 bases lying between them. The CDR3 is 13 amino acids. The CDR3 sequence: CASSSGSGDTQYF. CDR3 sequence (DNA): TGCGCCAGCAGCTCCGGGTCTGGGGATACGCAGTATTTT.

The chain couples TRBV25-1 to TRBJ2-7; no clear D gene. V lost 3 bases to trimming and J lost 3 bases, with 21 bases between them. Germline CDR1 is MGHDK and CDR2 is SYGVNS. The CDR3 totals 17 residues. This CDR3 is CASSETDATAEYYEQYF. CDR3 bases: TGTGCCAGCAGTGAGACCGACGCCACCGCAGAGTACTACGAGCAGTACTTC.

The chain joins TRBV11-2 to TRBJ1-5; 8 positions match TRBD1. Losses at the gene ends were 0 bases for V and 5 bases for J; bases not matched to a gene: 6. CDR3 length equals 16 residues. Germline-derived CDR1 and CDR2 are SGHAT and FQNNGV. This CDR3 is CASSLEGQGAHQPQHF. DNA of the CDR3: TGTGCCAGCAGCTTAGAGGGGCAGGGGGCGCATCAGCCCCAGCATTTT.

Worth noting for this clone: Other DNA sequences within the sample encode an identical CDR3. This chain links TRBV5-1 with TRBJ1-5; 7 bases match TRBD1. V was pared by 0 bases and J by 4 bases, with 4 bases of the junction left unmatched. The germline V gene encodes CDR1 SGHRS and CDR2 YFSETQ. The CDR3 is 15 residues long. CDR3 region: CASSLGQGGNQPQHF. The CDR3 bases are TGCGCCAGCAGCTTGGGGCAGGGGGGAAATCAGCCCCAGCATTTT.

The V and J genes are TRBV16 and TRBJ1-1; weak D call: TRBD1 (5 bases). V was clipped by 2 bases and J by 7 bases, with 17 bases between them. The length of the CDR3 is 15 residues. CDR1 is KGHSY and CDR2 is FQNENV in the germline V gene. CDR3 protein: CASSQTQVPRGEAFF. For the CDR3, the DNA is TGTGCCAGCAGCCAAACACAGGTCCCACGGGGTGAAGCTTTCTTT.

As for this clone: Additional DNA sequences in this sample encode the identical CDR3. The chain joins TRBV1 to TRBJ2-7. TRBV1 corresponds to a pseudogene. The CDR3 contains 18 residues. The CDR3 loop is CTSSQDPGRLQCSYEQYF. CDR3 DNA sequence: TGCACCAGCAGCCAAGATCCGGGACGTCTCCAATGCTCCTACGAGCAGTACTTC.

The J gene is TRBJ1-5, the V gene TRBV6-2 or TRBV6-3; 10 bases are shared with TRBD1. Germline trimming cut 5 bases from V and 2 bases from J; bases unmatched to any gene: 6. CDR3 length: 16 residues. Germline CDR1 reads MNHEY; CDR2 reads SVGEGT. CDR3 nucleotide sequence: TGTGCCAGCAGTATAGGGGGGACAGGGGGCAATCAGCCCCAGCATTTT. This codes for CASSIGGTGGNQPQHF.

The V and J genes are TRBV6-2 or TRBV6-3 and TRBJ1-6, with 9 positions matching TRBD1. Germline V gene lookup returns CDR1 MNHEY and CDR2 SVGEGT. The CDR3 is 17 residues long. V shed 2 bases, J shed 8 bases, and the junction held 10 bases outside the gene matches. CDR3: CASSYQPGQGVDSPLHF. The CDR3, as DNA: TGTGCCAGCAGTTACCAGCCGGGACAGGGTGTTGATTCACCCCTCCACTTT.

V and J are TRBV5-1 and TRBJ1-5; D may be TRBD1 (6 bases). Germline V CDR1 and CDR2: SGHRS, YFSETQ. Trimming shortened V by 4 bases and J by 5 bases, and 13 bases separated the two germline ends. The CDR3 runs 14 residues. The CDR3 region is CASSPGGADQPQHF. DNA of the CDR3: TGCGCCAGCAGCCCCGGGGGGGCTGATCAGCCCCAGCATTTT. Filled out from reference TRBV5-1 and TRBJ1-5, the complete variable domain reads KAGVTQTPRYLIKTRGQQVTLSCSPISGHRSVSWYQQTPGQGLQFLFEYFSETQRNKGNFPGRFSGRQFSNSRSEMNVSTLELGDSALYLCASSPGGADQPQHFGDGTRLSIL.

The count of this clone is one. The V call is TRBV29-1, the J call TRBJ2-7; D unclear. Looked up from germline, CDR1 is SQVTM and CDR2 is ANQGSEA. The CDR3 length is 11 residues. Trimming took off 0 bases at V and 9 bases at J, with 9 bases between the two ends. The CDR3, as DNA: TGCAGCGTTGAAGATGACTGGGTGCAGTACTTC. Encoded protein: CSVEDDWVQYF.

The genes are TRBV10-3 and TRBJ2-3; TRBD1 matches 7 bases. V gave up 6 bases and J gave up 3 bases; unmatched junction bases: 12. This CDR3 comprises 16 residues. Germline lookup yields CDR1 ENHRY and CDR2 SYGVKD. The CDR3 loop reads CAIREGQSLRTDTQYF. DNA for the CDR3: TGTGCCATCAGAGAGGGACAGTCACTAAGGACAGATACGCAGTATTTT.

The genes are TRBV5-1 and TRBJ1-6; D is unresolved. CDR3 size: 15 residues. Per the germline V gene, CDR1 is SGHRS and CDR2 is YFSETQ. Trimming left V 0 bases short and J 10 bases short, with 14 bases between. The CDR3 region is CASSLGQPILSPLHF. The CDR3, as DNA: TGCGCCAGCAGCTTGGGCCAGCCGATCCTATCACCCCTCCACTTT.

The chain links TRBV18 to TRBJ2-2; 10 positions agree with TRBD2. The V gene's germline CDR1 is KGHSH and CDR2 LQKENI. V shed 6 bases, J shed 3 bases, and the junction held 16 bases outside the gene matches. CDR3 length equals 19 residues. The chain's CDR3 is CASSRESNLLAGYTGELFF. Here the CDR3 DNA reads TGTGCCAGCTCCCGAGAATCGAACTTACTAGCGGGATACACCGGGGAGCTGTTTTTT.

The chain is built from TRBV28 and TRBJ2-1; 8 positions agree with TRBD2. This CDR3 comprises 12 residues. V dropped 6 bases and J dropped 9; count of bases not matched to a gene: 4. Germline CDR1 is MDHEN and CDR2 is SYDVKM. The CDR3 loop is CASRGLGSEQFF. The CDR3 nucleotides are TGTGCCAGCAGGGGACTAGGAAGTGAGCAGTTCTTC.

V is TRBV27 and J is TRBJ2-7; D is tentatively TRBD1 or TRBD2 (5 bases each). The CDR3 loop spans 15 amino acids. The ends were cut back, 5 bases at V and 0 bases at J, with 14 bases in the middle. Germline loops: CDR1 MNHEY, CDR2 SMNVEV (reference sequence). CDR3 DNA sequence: TGTGCCAGCAGTACCTCATCCGGGACCTCCTACGAGCAGTACTTC. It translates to CASSTSSGTSYEQYF.

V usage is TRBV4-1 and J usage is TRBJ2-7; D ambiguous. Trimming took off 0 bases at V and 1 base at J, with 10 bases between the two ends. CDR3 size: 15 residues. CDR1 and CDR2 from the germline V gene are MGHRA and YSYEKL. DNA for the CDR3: TGCGCCAGCAGCCAAGATAGGGCCTCTTCCTACGAGCAGTACTTC. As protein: CASSQDRASSYEQYF.

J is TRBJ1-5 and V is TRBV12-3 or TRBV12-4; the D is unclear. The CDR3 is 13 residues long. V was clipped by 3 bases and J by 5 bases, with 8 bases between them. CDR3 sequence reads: CASSFGWDQPQHF. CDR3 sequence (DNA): TGTGCCAGCAGTTTTGGATGGGATCAGCCCCAGCATTTT.

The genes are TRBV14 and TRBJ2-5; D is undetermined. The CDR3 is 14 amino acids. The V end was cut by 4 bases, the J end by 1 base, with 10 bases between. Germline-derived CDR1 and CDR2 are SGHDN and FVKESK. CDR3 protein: CASSLRTAQETQYF. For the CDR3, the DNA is TGTGCCAGCAGCCTGCGGACGGCCCAAGAGACCCAGTACTTC.

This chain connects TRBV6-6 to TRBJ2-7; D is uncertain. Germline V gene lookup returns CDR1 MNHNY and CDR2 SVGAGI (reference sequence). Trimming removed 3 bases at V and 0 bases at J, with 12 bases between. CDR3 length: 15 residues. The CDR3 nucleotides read TGTGCCAGCAGTTATAATCCCCTCAGCTCCTACGAGCAGTACTTC. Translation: CASSYNPLSSYEQYF.

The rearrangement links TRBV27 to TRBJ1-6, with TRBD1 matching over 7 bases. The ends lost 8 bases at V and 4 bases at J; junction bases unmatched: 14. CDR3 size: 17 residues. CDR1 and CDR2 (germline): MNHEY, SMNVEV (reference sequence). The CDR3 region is CASGSPGQIEYNSPLHF. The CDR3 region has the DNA TGTGCCAGCGGATCACCGGGACAGATAGAATATAATTCACCCCTCCACTTT.

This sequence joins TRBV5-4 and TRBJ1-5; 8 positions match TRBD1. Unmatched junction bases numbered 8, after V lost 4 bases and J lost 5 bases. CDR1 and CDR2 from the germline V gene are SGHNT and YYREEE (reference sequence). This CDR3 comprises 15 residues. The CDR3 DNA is TGTGCCAGCAGCCAGGACAGGGCTGCCGATCAGCCCCAGCATTTT. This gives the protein CASSQDRAADQPQHF.

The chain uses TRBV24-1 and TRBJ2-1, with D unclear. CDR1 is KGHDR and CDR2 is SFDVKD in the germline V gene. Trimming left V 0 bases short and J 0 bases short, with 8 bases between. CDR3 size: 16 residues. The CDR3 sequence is CATSDLAVSSYNEQFF. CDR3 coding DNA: TGTGCCACCAGTGATTTGGCGGTGAGCTCCTACAATGAGCAGTTCTTC.